The 6 T cell receptor beta chains listed next were all sequenced from one sample in a study of blood T cell repertoires in COVID-19. TCRdb's table, derived via immunoSEQ multiplex PCR, lists solely in-frame clones and lacks some. The table lists about 270,000 clones, around 87% of them singletons. Sequencing was done on a sample of peripheral blood. The receptors were gathered from a woman aged 50 to 60 with acute or convalescent COVID-19.

The chain joins TRBV5-1 to TRBJ2-7; tentatively, D is TRBD1 (7 bases). The germline V gene encodes CDR1 SGHRS and CDR2 YFSETQ. The CDR3 has 14 residues. The V and J ends lost 2 bases and 3 bases respectively, with 12 bases between them. The CDR3 DNA is TGCGCCAGCAGCTTAGGAGGGGGCAGCTACGAGCAGTACTTC. This translates into CASSLGGGSYEQYF. Using reference TRBV5-1 and TRBJ2-7 for the parts outside the CDR3, the full variable domain is KAGVTQTPRYLIKTRGQQVTLSCSPISGHRSVSWYQQTPGQGLQFLFEYFSETQRNKGNFPGRFSGRQFSNSRSEMNVSTLELGDSALYLCASSLGGGSYEQYFGPGTRLTVT.

The V gene is TRBV6-5, the J gene TRBJ1-6, with D possibly being TRBD1 (5 bases). V lost 7 bases and J lost 8, with 12 bases in between. CDR3 length equals 13 residues. The germline V gene encodes CDR1 MNHEY and CDR2 SVGAGI. The CDR3 loop is CASNSQGDSPLHF. CDR3 bases: TGTGCCAGCAATAGCCAGGGTGATTCACCCCTCCACTTT.

This chain's CDR3 is CASSLDLGRETQYF. The CDR3 region has the DNA TGTGCCAGCAGCTTAGATCTAGGTCGAGAGACCCAGTACTTC. V gene TRBV7-2 combines with J gene TRBJ2-5, with D unresolved. This CDR3 is 14 amino acids long. Germline CDR1 SGHTA, CDR2 FQGNSA. Between the trimmed V and J ends, which lost 1 base and 4 bases, there was a span of 10 bases.

This chain links TRBV4-2 with TRBJ1-1, with D possibly being TRBD1 (5 bases). This CDR3 is 15 amino acids long. Per germline, CDR1 LGHNA and CDR2 YNFKEQ. V was cut by 6 bases and J by 3 bases, with 17 bases left in between. CDR3 amino acids: CASSLRRGRDTEAFF. The CDR3 region has the DNA TGTGCCAGCAGTCTGCGGAGGGGACGGGACACTGAAGCTTTCTTT.

The chain uses TRBV5-1 and TRBJ2-1, with TRBD2 matching over 9 bases. The CDR3 is 17 amino acids. V was pared by 5 bases and J by 2 bases, with 11 bases of the junction left unmatched. The V gene's germline CDR1 is SGHRS and CDR2 YFSETQ. For the CDR3, the DNA is TGCGCCAGCAGTACAGCCTACTCTAGCGGGGCCTACAATGAGCAGTTCTTC. Translation gives CASSTAYSSGAYNEQFF.

The chain recombines TRBV5-1 with TRBJ2-7, with D perhaps TRBD2 (6 bases). The germline V gene encodes CDR1 SGHRS and CDR2 YFSETQ. There are 14 residues in the CDR3. Deletions cut 2 bases from V and 2 bases from J, with 11 bases between. Here the CDR3 reads CASSFGGYPYEQYF. Here the CDR3 DNA reads TGCGCCAGCAGCTTTGGGGGGTATCCCTACGAGCAGTACTTC.